These 17 T cell receptor beta chains were all obtained from the same sample, sequenced in a study of OX40 agonist ivuxolimab in advanced cancers. Generated by immunoSEQ multiplex PCR, the TCRdb table keeps only in-frame clones and is missing some. The table shows 77,000 or so clones, with just under 95% occurring only once. The sequencing here drew on CD4+ or CD8+ T cells sorted from blood, taken in a trial of the OX40 agonist ivuxolimab. Receptors were obtained from an adult with an advanced solid tumor such as melanoma, head and neck, liver or kidney cancer.

The chain carries TRBV7-2 and TRBJ2-3; TRBD1 agrees at 9 bases. The CDR3 extends over 14 amino acids. Germline lookup yields CDR1 SGHTA and CDR2 FQGNSA. J gave up 3 bases and V 5 bases, and 3 bases lay outside the gene matches. CDR3 protein: CASSQGQGTDTQYF. The CDR3 DNA reads TGTGCCAGCAGCCAAGGACAGGGGACAGATACGCAGTATTTT.

The genes are TRBV2 and TRBJ2-5, with 9 bases aligning to TRBD1. V dropped 6 bases and J dropped 4; count of bases not matched to a gene: 6. Per the germline V gene, CDR1 is SNHLY and CDR2 is FYNNEI. The CDR3 consists of 14 residues. Written as DNA, the CDR3 is TGTGCCAGCAGACTGGGACAGGGCGGAGAGACCCAGTACTTC. Encoded protein: CASRLGQGGETQYF. Full variable domain (missing parts from reference TRBV2 and TRBJ2-5): EPEVTQTPSHQVTQMGQEVILRCVPISNHLYFYWYRQILGQKVEFLVSFYNNEISEKSEIFDDQFSVERPDGSNFTLKIRSTKLEDSAMYFCASRLGQGGETQYFGPGTRLLVL.

This chain uses TRBV6-8 with TRBJ1-3; D call uncertain. The CDR3 is 15 residues long. Trimming took 6 bases from V and 1 from J, leaving 13 bases between them. Germline V lookup: CDR1 MNHGY, CDR2 SAAAGT. The CDR3 is CASSRPDFSGNTIYF. CDR3 nucleotide sequence: TGTGCCAGCAGCCGCCCGGACTTTTCTGGAAACACCATATATTTT.

The V and J genes are TRBV21-1 and TRBJ1-6. TRBV21-1 is listed as a pseudogene. This CDR3 is built from 13 residues. CDR3 in DNA: TGTGCCAGCAGCAAAGAGACCGATTCACCCCTCCACTTT. Its translation is CASSKETDSPLHF.

The CDR3 bases are TGTGCCAGCAGCCCGGGACTAGCGGGAGAAGATACGCAGTATTTT. It specifies CASSPGLAGEDTQYF. The chain joins TRBV5-4 to TRBJ2-3, with 14 bases fitting TRBD2. The CDR3 has 15 amino acids. V lost 4 bases and J lost 5; bases outside the gene matches: 3. CDR1 is SGHNT, CDR2 YYREEE, per germline (reference sequence).

V usage is TRBV5-1 and J usage is TRBJ2-1, with a possible D match to TRBD1 (5 bases). Germline V CDR1 and CDR2: SGHRS, YFSETQ. Trimming shortened V by 3 bases and J by 6 bases, and 16 bases separated the two germline ends. The CDR3 length is 15 residues. The CDR3 loop reads CASSSFRVGGNEQFF. In DNA, the CDR3 is TGCGCCAGCAGCTCCTTCAGGGTGGGCGGCAATGAGCAGTTCTTC.

This rearrangement joins TRBV19 to TRBJ2-3, with TRBD2 matching 8 bases. With 8 bases clipped from V and 0 bases from J, the junction kept 7 bases outside the gene matches. The CDR3 length is 15 residues. The V gene's germline CDR1 is LNHDA and CDR2 SQIVND (reference sequence). The CDR3 bases are TGTGCCAGTCATTATAGCGGGGCTAGCACAGATACGCAGTATTTT. Translation: CASHYSGASTDTQYF.

This clone has only one observation. The chain carries TRBV29-1 and TRBJ1-2, with a weak D call TRBD1 (6 bases). The germline V gene encodes CDR1 SQVTM and CDR2 ANQGSEA. Trimming took 0 bases from V and 3 from J, leaving 8 bases between them. This CDR3 has 13 amino acids. In nucleotides, the CDR3 is TGCAGCGTTGAAGAAGGGGGATACTATGGCTACACCTTC. This translates into CSVEEGGYYGYTF. Full variable domain (outside the CDR3, taken from reference TRBV29-1 and TRBJ1-2): SAVISQKPSRDICQRGTSLTIQCQVDSQVTMMFWYRQQPGQSLTLIATANQGSEATYESGFVIDKFPISRPNLTFSTLTVSNMSPEDSSIYLCSVEEGGYYGYTFGSGTRLTVV.

The chain is built from TRBV29-1 and TRBJ1-3, with D uncertain. The germline V and J ends were trimmed by 3 bases and 4 bases, with 16 bases remaining between them. CDR3 length: 15 residues. Germline CDR1 and CDR2: SQVTM and ANQGSEA. DNA for the CDR3: TGCAGCGTTGATTCGGGAGGACTCGGAGGAAACACCATATATTTT. Protein sequence: CSVDSGGLGGNTIYF.

This clone was counted only a few times. The chain joins TRBV5-1 to TRBJ1-2; D is possibly TRBD1 (6 bases). Germline V gene sequence: CDR1 SGHRS, CDR2 YFSETQ. CDR3 size: 16 residues. Trimming took off 4 bases at V and 1 base at J, with 17 bases between the two ends. The CDR3: CASSPSTGIYNYGYTF. The CDR3 DNA sequence: TGCGCCAGCAGCCCTAGTACAGGGATATATAACTATGGCTACACCTTC.

V usage is TRBV28 and J usage is TRBJ2-1; TRBD2 aligns across 8 bases. The CDR3 is 14 amino acids. Losses at the gene ends were 3 bases for V and 6 bases for J; bases not matched to a gene: 4. Germline V lookup: CDR1 MDHEN, CDR2 SYDVKM. CDR3 in amino acids: CASSFEAGGNEQFF. DNA for the CDR3: TGTGCCAGCAGTTTTGAGGCGGGAGGCAATGAGCAGTTCTTC.

This chain joins TRBV7-3 and TRBJ1-2; D not certain. Germline loops: CDR1 SGHTA, CDR2 FQGTGA. The CDR3 runs 14 residues. The V end was cut by 2 bases, the J end by 6 bases, with 13 bases between. CDR3 DNA sequence: TGTGCCAGCAGCTTAGAGCCGGGCGGAAATGGCTACACCTTC. Amino acid sequence: CASSLEPGGNGYTF. Combining the CDR3 with reference TRBV7-3 and TRBJ1-2 gives the whole variable domain GAGVSQTPSNKVTEKGKYVELRCDPISGHTALYWYRQSLGQGPEFLIYFQGTGAADDSGLPNDRFFAVRPEGSVSTLKIQRTERGDSAVYLCASSLEPGGNGYTFGSGTRLTVV.

The rearrangement uses TRBV10-3 and TRBJ2-5; 13 bases line up with TRBD2. The J call is uncertain, as TRBJ2-7 better fits the DNA end. The germline V gene has CDR1 ENHRY and CDR2 SYGVKD. The CDR3 has 17 residues. The CDR3 reads CAISEGLAGEGSYEQYF. The CDR3 bases are TGTGCCATCAGTGAGGGACTAGCGGGAGAGGGGTCCTACGAGCAGTACTTC.

This chain links TRBV9 with TRBJ2-2; TRBD2 is a possible D gene (6 bases). The CDR3 consists of 13 residues. In germline, CDR1 is SGDLS, CDR2 YYNGEE. The V end lost 3 bases, the J end lost 6 bases, and 9 bases lay between the germline ends. The CDR3 sequence: CASSAEGPGELFF. The CDR3 DNA follows: TGTGCCAGCAGCGCGGAGGGTCCCGGGGAGCTGTTTTTT.

V gene TRBV7-2 combines with J gene TRBJ1-5, with 7 bases that match TRBD1. The V gene's germline CDR1 is SGHTA and CDR2 FQGNSA. This CDR3 spans 12 amino acids. The V and J ends lost 5 bases and 7 bases, in that order; junction bases with no gene match: 2. CDR3 amino acids: CASSIRGQPQHF. The CDR3 DNA is TGTGCCAGCAGCATCAGGGGGCAGCCCCAGCATTTT.

The genes are TRBV11-1 and TRBJ2-1; TRBD2 agrees at 8 bases. CDR3 length equals 16 residues. CDR1 is SGHAT, CDR2 FQDESV, per germline (reference sequence). V lost 1 base, J lost 5 bases, and 7 bases stayed unmatched. This CDR3 is CASSLEIAGGNNEQFF. The CDR3 region has the DNA TGTGCCAGCAGCTTAGAAATTGCGGGGGGAAACAATGAGCAGTTCTTC.

The chain uses TRBV7-2 and TRBJ2-3; D not resolved. Germline V gene data show CDR1 as SGHTA and CDR2 as FQGNSA. This CDR3 region has 12 residues. V dropped 8 bases and J dropped 3 bases, with 9 bases sitting between them. In DNA form, the CDR3 reads TGTGCCAGCGGATACGCAACAGATACGCAGTATTTT. Its translation: CASGYATDTQYF.